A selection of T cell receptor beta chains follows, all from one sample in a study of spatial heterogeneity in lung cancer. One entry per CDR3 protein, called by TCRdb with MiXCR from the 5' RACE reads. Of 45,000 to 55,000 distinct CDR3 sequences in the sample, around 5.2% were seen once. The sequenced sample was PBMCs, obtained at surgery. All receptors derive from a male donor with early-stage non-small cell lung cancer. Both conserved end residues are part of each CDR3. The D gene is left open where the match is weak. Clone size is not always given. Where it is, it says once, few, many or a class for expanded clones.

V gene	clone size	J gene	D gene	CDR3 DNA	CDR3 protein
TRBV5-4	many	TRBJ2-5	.	TGTGCCAGCAGCTTGGCCGAGGGCGCGGAGACCCAGTACTTC	CASSLAEGAETQYF
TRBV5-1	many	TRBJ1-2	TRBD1	TGCGCCAGCAGCTCAGGACAGGCGGATGGCTACACCTTC	CASSSGQADGYTF
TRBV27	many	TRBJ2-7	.	TGTGCCAGCAGTATCGGGACTGGTACCTACGAGCAGTACTTC	CASSIGTGTYEQYF
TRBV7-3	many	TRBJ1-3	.	TGTGCCAGCAGCTCCTCCCCTGGGAACACCATATATTTT	CASSSSPGNTIYF
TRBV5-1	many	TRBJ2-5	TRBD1	TGCGCCAGCAGCTTGGAGCCGGGACAGGGTAGAGAGACCCAGTACTTC	CASSLEPGQGRETQYF
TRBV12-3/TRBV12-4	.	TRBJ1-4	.	TGTGCCACTCGGGCGGAGGGTGGAGAAAAACTGTTTTTT	CATRAEGGEKLFF
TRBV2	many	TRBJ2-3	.	TGTGCCAGCAGTGAACAGGGTGGAACAGATACGCAGTATTTT	CASSEQGGTDTQYF
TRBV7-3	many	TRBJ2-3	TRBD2	TGTGCCAGCAGCTTAAGGGGAGGGGTCACCGATACGCAGTATTTT	CASSLRGGVTDTQYF
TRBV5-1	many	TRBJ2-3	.	TGCGCCAGCAGCTTGGAGTCGGGATTCCCCGGCACAGATACGCAGTATTTT	CASSLESGFPGTDTQYF
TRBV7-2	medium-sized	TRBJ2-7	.	TGTGCCAGCAGCCATGGGACCTACGAGCAGTACTTC	CASSHGTYEQYF
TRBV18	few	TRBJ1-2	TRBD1	TGTGCCAGCTCACCCGGACAGGGGACCTATGGCTACACCTTC	CASSPGQGTYGYTF
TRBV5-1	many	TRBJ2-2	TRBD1	TGCGCCAGCAGCTTAGGGACAGGGAGTTTGACCGGGGAGCTGTTTTTT	CASSLGTGSLTGELFF
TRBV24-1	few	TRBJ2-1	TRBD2	TGTGCCACCAGTGATACTAGCGGGCTTTACAATGAGCAGTTCTTC	CATSDTSGLYNEQFF
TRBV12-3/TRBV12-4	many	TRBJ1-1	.	TGTGCCAGCAGCGGGAAGTGGAACACTGAAGCTTTCTTT	CASSGKWNTEAFF
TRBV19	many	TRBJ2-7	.	TGTGCCAGTAGTGAGTTTCAAAGGGAGCAGTACTTC	CASSEFQREQYF
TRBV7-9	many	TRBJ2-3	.	TGTGCCAGCACCAACAGGGATACGCAGTATTTT	CASTNRDTQYF
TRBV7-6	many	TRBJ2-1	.	TGTGCCAGCAGCCCGAAAAAGGTCCTCCCATACAATGAGCAGTTCTTC	CASSPKKVLPYNEQFF
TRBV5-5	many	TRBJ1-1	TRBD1	TGTGCCAGCAGCTTAGCCCTCCGACAGGGAGAAGCTTTCTTT	CASSLALRQGEAFF
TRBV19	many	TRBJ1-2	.	TGTGCCAGTAAAGGAAGCCTAACTAACTATGGCTACACCTTC	CASKGSLTNYGYTF
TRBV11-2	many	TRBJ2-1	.	TGTGCCAGCAGCTCCTTACTCAACAATGAGCAGTTCTTC	CASSSLLNNEQFF